This is a list of T cell receptor beta chains from one sample in a study of control samples from healthy donors and cancer patients. Clones were read by immunoSEQ multiplex PCR, and TCRdb kept only the in-frame ones, dropping some. The profile covers some 79,000 clones, with 93% appearing a single time and about 1.3% taken by the ten largest. Sequenced sample: PBMCs. Receptors originate from a woman in her 40s with lung cancer. The CDR3 runs from the conserved cysteine through the conserved F or W.

TRBJ1-2 | TRBV11-2 | CASSSLQGFIVNGYTF
TRBJ2-7 | TRBV5-1 | CASSRGQGGAYEQYF
TRBJ1-3 | TRBV30 | CAWRDGSSGNTIYF
TRBJ1-1 | TRBV11-2 | CASSSRQGVRNTEAFF
TRBJ1-2 | TRBV3-1/TRBV3-2 | CASSQAAGRIYGYTF
TRBJ1-3 | TRBV19 | CASGHRSSGNTIYF
TRBJ2-5 | TRBV19 | CASSAGGVETQYF
TRBJ2-1 | TRBV6-5 | CASRPGQASNEQFF
TRBJ2-1 | TRBV5-4 | CASSETATTYNEQFF
TRBJ1-1 | TRBV4-1 | CASSQDRGTGTEAFF
TRBJ2-7 | TRBV19 | CASSPLVGGHYEQYF
TRBJ1-2 | TRBV2 | CASSGSGWKGYGYTF
TRBJ1-1 | TRBV7-9 | CASSPGGVAVEEAFF
TRBJ1-3 | TRBV6-5 | CASSYSSGSGNTIYF
TRBJ2-1 | TRBV28 | CASSLWTSSYNEQFF
TRBJ1-1 | TRBV5-6 | CASSLAGRAEAFF
TRBJ2-5 | TRBV7-9 | CASSPSSGTSTGGETQYF
TRBJ2-7 | TRBV24-1 | CATSDLGTEQYF
TRBJ1-3 | TRBV28 | CASRGQGISGNTIYF
TRBJ1-1 | TRBV7-2 | CASSLQGASEAFF
TRBJ1-2 | TRBV21-1 | CASSLPGQGNYGYTF
TRBJ1-4 | TRBV2 | CASSDWQGAFKKLFF
TRBJ1-5 | TRBV4-1 | CASSQVVASNQPQHF
TRBJ2-1 | TRBV7-9 | CASSSQGLLIYNEQFF
TRBJ1-6 | TRBV19 | CASSIESSYNSPLHF
TRBJ1-6 | TRBV5-1 | CASSEGDRGNSPLHF
TRBJ2-7 | TRBV28 | CASTAGDEQYF
TRBJ1-4 | TRBV12-5 | CASGFSPGGEELFF
TRBJ2-7 | TRBV4-1 | CASSQDDTGAYEQYF
TRBJ2-5 | TRBV3-1/TRBV3-2 | CASSHGTGLETQYF
TRBJ1-1 | TRBV5-1 | CASSDGTVMNTEAFF
TRBJ1-1 | TRBV7-9 | CASSPRRQVNTEAFF
TRBJ1-2 | TRBV30 | CASSRVVGYTF
TRBJ1-1 | TRBV6-1 | CASSEGSLPAFF
TRBJ2-3 | TRBV10-1 | CASSESRLAGSTDTQYF
TRBJ2-2 | TRBV6-1 | CASSEGARFTGELFF
TRBJ1-2 | TRBV11-2 | CASSNPTHTF
TRBJ1-1 | TRBV2 | CASTGPVGAAGVAFF
TRBJ1-2 | TRBV4-1 | CASSSSLGGYGYTF
TRBJ2-3 | TRBV18 | CASSPEADTQYF
TRBJ1-4 | TRBV9 | CASSVGAGSNEKLFF
TRBJ2-7 | TRBV24-1 | CATSDLLGTGLPYEQYF
TRBJ2-1 | TRBV4-2 | CASSQRETSGGIHNEQFF
TRBJ2-5 | TRBV5-6 | CASSRDLWETQYF
TRBJ2-2 | TRBV9 | CASSVTPSNTGELFF